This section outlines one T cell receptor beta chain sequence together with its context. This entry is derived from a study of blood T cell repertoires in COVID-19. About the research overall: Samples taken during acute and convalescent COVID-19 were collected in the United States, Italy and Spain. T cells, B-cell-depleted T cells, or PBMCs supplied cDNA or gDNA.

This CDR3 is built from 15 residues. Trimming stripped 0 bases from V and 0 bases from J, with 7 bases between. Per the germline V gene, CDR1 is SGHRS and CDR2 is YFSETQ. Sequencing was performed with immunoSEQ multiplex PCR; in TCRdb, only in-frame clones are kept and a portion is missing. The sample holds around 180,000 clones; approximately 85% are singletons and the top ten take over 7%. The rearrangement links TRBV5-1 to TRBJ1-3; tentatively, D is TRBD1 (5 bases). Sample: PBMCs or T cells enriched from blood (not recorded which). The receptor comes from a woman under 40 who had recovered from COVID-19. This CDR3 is CASSLDRFSGNTIYF. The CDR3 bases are TGCGCCAGCAGCTTGGACAGGTTCTCTGGAAACACCATATATTTT.